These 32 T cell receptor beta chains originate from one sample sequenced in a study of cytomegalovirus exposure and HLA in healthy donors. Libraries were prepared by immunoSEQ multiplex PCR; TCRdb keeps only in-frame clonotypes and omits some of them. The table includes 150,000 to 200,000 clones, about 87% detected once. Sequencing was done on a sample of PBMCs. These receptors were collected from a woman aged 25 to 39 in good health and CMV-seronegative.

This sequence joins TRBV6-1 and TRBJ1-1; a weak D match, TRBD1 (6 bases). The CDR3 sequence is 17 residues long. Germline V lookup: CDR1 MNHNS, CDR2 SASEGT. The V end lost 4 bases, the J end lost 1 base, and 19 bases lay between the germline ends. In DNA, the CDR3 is TGTGCCAGCAGTGGCGGCTGGGACAATGGTCAGAACACTGAAGCTTTCTTT. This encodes CASSGGWDNGQNTEAFF.

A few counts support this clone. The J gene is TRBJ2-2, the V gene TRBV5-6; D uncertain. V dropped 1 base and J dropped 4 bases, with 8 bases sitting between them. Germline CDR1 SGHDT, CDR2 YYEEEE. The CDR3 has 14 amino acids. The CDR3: CASSLIRGTGELFF. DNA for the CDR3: TGTGCCAGCAGCTTGATTAGAGGCACCGGGGAGCTGTTTTTT. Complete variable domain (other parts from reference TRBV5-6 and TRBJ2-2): DAGVTQSPTHLIKTRGQQVTLRCSPKSGHDTVSWYQQALGQGPQFIFQYYEEEERQRGNFPDRFSGHQFPNYSSELNVNALLLGDSALYLCASSLIRGTGELFFGEGSRLTVL.

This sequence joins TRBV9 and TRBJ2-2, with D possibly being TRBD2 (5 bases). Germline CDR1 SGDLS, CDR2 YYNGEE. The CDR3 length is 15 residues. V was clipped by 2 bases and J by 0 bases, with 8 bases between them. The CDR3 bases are TGTGCCAGCAGCGTGAGAGGGCCGAACACCGGGGAGCTGTTTTTT. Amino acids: CASSVRGPNTGELFF.

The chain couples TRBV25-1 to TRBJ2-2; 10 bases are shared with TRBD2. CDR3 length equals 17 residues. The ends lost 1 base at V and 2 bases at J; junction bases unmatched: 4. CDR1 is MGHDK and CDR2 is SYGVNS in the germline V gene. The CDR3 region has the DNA TGTGCCAGCAGTGAATCCCTAGCGGGGGTTAACACCGGGGAGCTGTTTTTT. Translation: CASSESLAGVNTGELFF.

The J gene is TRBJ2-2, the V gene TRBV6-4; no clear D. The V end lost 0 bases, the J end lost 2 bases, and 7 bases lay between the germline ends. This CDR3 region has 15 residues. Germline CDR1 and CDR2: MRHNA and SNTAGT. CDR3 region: CASSDSNINTGELFF. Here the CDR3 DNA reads TGTGCCAGCAGTGACTCGAACATCAACACCGGGGAGCTGTTTTTT.

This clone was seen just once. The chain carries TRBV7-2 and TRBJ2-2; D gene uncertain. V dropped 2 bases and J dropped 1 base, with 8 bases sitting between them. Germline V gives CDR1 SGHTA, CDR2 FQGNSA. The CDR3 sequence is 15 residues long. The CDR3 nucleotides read TGTGCCAGCAGCTTAATTCCAGGGAACACCGGGGAGCTGTTTTTT. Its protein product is CASSLIPGNTGELFF.

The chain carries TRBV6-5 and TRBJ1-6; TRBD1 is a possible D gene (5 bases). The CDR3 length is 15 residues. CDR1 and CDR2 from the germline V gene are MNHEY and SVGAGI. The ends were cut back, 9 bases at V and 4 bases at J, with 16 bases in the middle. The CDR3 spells CASRSDRSYNSPLHF. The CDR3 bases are TGTGCCAGTCGATCTGACAGATCGTATAATTCACCCCTCCACTTT.

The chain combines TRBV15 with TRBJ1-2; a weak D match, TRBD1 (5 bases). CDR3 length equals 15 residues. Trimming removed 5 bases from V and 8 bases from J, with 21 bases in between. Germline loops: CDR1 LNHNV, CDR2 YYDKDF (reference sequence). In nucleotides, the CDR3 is TGTGCCACCAGCTCCCCGGTACGGGGGAGGTGGGGCTACACCTTC. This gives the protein CATSSPVRGRWGYTF.

The CDR3 reads CASSLNGPSFEQYF. The CDR3 nucleotides read TGTGCCAGCAGTTTAAATGGCCCATCTTTCGAGCAGTACTTC. The V and J genes are TRBV27 and TRBJ2-7, with unresolved D. This CDR3 is built from 14 residues. V lost 2 bases, J lost 6 bases, and 14 bases lay in between. Germline V gene data show CDR1 as MNHEY and CDR2 as SMNVEV (reference sequence).

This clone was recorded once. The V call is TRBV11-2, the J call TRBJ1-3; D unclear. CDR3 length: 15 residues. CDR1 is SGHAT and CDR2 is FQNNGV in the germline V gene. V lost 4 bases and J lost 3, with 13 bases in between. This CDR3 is CASSSRYPVGNTIYF. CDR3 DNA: TGTGCCAGCAGCTCGCGATACCCGGTTGGAAACACCATATATTTT.

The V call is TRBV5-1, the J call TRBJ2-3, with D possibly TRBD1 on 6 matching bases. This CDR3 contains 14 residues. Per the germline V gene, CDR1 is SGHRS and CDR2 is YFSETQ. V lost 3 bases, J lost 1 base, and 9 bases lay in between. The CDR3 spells CASSSGQGTDTQYF. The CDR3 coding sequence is TGCGCCAGCAGCTCGGGACAAGGCACAGATACGCAGTATTTT.

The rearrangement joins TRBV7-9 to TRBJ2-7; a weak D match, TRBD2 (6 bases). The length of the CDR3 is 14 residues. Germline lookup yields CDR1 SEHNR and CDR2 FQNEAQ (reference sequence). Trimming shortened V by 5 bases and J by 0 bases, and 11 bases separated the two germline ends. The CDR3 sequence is CASSARENSYEQYF. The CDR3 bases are TGTGCCAGCAGCGCCCGGGAGAACTCCTACGAGCAGTACTTC.

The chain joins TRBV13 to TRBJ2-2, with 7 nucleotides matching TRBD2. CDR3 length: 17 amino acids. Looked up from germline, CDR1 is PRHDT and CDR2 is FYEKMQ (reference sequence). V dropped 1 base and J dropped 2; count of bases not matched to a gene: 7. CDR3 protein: CASSLEAERGNTGELFF. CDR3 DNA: TGTGCCAGCAGCTTAGAAGCCGAGCGGGGCAACACCGGGGAGCTGTTTTTT.

The CDR3 region is CASSEYRGLFKDSPLHF. In DNA form, the CDR3 reads TGCGCCAGCAGTGAGTACAGGGGGCTGTTTAAAGATTCACCCCTCCACTTT. V usage is TRBV23-1 and J usage is TRBJ1-6; 9 bases are shared with TRBD1. TRBV23-1 counts as an open reading frame of uncertain function. The CDR3 extends over 17 amino acids. V trimming: 5 bases; J trimming: 8 bases; junction bases outside the gene matches: 13.

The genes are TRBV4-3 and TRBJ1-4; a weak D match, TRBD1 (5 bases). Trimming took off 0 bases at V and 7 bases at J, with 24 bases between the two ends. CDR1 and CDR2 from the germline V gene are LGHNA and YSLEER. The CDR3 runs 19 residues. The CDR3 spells CASSQDLPPTGGLSEKLFF. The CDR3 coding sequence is TGCGCCAGCAGCCAAGATCTTCCCCCGACGGGGGGGTTGAGTGAAAAACTGTTTTTT.

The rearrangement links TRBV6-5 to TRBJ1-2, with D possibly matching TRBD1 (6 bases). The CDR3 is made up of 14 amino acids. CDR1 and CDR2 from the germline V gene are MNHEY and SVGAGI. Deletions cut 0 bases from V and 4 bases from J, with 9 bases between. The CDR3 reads CASSYSDSLYGYTF. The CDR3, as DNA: TGTGCCAGCAGTTACTCGGACAGCCTCTATGGCTACACCTTC.

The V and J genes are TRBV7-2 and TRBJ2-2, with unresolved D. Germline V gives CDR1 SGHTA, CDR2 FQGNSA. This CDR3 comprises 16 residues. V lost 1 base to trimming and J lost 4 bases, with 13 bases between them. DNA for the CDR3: TGTGCCAGCAGCTTAGAACTGGGTAGCTCCACCGGGGAGCTGTTTTTT. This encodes CASSLELGSSTGELFF.

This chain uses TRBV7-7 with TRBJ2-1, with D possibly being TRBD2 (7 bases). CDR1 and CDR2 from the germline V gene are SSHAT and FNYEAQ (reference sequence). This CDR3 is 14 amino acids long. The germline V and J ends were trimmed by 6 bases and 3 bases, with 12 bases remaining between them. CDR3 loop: CASRQGGDYNEQFF. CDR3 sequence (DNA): TGTGCCAGCAGGCAAGGGGGGGACTACAATGAGCAGTTCTTC.

CDR3 residues: CASSIAGIQPQHF. The DNA for the CDR3 is TGTGCCAGTAGTATAGCAGGGATCCAGCCCCAGCATTTT. The chain employs TRBV19 and TRBJ1-5, with a tentative D call TRBD1 (5 bases). Germline V gives CDR1 LNHDA, CDR2 SQIVND (reference sequence). This CDR3 spans 13 amino acids. V shed 1 base and J shed 7 bases, with 8 bases lying between them.

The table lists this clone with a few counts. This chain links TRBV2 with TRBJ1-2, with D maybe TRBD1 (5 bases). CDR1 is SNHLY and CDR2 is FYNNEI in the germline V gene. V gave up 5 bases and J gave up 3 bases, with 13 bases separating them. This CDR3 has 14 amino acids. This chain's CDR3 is CASSPTPRDYGYTF. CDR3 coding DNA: TGTGCCAGCAGTCCGACCCCCAGGGACTATGGCTACACCTTC. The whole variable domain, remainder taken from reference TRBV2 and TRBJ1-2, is EPEVTQTPSHQVTQMGQEVILRCVPISNHLYFYWYRQILGQKVEFLVSFYNNEISEKSEIFDDQFSVERPDGSNFTLKIRSTKLEDSAMYFCASSPTPRDYGYTFGSGTRLTVV.

The CDR3 loop is CASGLVWGSGQGDYQPQHF. The CDR3 DNA reads as TGTGCTAGTGGTTTGGTATGGGGCTCCGGACAGGGGGATTATCAGCCCCAGCATTTT. The rearrangement uses TRBV12-5 and TRBJ1-5; TRBD1 matches 10 bases. CDR1 and CDR2 (germline): LGHNT, FRNRAP. The junction had 13 bases not matched to a gene; V was cut back by 0 bases and J by 5 bases. CDR3 length equals 19 residues.

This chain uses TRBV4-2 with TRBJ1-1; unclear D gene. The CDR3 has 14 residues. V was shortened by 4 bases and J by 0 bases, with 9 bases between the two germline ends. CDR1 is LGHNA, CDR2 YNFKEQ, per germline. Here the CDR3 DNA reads TGTGCCAGCAGCCCCGAAGCGGTGAACACTGAAGCTTTCTTT. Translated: CASSPEAVNTEAFF.

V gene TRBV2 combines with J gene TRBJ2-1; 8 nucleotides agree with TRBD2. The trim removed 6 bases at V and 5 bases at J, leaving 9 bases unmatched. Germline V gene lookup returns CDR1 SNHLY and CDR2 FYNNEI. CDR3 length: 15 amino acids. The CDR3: CASSAAGVRDNEQFF. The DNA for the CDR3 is TGTGCCAGCAGCGCAGCGGGGGTCCGGGACAATGAGCAGTTCTTC.

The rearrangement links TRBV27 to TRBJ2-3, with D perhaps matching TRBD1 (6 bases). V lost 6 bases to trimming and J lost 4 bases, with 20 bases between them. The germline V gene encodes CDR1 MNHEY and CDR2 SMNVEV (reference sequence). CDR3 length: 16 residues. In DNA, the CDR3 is TGTGCCAGCAGGCTGGGGGCCTCCTTATCATCAGATACGCAGTATTTT. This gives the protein CASRLGASLSSDTQYF.

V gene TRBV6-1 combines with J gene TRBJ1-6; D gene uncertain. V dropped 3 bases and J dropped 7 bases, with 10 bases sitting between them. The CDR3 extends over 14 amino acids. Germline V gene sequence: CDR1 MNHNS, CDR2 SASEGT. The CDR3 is CASSERSINSPLHF. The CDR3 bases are TGTGCCAGCAGTGAGAGGTCTATAAATTCACCCCTCCACTTT.

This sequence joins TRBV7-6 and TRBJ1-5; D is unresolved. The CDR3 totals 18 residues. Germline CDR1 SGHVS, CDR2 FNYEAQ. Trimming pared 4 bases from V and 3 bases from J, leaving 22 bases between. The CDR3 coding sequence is TGTGCCAGCAGCTCAGAGCGCAGAACCTCGGGGATCAATCAGCCCCAGCATTTT. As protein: CASSSERRTSGINQPQHF.

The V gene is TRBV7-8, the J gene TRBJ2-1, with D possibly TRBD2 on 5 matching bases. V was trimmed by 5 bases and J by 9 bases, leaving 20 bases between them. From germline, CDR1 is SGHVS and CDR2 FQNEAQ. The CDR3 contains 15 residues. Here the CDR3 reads CASSPGGFYLTEQFF. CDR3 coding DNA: TGTGCCAGCAGCCCTGGAGGCTTCTATTTGACTGAGCAGTTCTTC.

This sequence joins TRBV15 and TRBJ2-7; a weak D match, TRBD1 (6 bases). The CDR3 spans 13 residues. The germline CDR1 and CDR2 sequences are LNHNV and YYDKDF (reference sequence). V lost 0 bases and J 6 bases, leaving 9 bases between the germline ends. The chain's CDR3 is CATSRDEGGEQYF. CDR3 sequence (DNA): TGTGCCACCAGCAGAGATGAAGGGGGCGAGCAGTACTTC.

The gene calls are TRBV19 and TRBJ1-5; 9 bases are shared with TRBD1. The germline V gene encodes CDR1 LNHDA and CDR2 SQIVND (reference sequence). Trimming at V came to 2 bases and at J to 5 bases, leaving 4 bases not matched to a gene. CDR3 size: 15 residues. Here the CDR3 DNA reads TGTGCCAGTAGTATAATGGGACAGGGTCATCAGCCCCAGCATTTT. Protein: CASSIMGQGHQPQHF.

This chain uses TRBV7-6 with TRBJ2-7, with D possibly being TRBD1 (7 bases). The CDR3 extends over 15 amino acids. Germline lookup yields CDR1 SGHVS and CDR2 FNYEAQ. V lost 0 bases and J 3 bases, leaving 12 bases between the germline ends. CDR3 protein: CASSLAAGGGYEQYF. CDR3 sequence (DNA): TGTGCCAGCAGCTTAGCGGCAGGGGGAGGCTACGAGCAGTACTTC.

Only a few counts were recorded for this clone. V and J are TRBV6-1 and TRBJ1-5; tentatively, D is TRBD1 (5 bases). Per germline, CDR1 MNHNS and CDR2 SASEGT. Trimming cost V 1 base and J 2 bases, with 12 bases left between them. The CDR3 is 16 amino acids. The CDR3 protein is CASSEGIGVGNQPQHF. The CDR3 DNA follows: TGTGCCAGCAGTGAAGGTATAGGGGTCGGCAATCAGCCCCAGCATTTT.

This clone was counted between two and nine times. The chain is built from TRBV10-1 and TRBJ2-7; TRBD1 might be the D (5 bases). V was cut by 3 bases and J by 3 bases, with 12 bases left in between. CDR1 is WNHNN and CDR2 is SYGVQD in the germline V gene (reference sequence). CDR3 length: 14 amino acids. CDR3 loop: CASSDQGTRYEQYF. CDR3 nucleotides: TGCGCCAGCAGTGATCAGGGAACACGCTACGAGCAGTACTTC.